These T cell receptor beta chains were read from a single sample in a study of shared clonotypes between healthy human individuals. Generated by immunoSEQ multiplex PCR, the TCRdb table keeps only in-frame clones and is missing some. The sample yields more than 600,000 clones, 92% seen once. The specimen was naive CD8+ T cells sorted from blood. The source is a man aged 25-40 years in good health. The CDR3 runs from the conserved cysteine through the conserved F or W. A D gene is named only where the DNA matches it firmly.

J gene: TRBJ1-1; D gene: TRBD1; V gene: TRBV7-9; CDR3 DNA: TGTGCCAGCAGCGGACAGGGTCTGGAAGCTTTCTTT; CDR3 protein: CASSGQGLEAFF
J gene: TRBJ1-4; D gene: TRBD1; V gene: TRBV7-6; CDR3 DNA: TGTGCCAGCAGCTTGTCCGGGACAGGGGAGATAGTAGGTGAAAAACTGTTTTTT; CDR3 protein: CASSLSGTGEIVGEKLFF
J gene: TRBJ2-1; D gene: .; V gene: TRBV7-9; CDR3 DNA: TGTGCCAGCAGCTTATCCCCAGGGTCTTCCTACAATGAGCAGTTCTTC; CDR3 protein: CASSLSPGSSYNEQFF
J gene: TRBJ2-7; D gene: .; V gene: TRBV7-9; CDR3 DNA: TGTGCCAGCTCTTTAGGCGCATTCGAGCAGTACTTC; CDR3 protein: CASSLGAFEQYF
J gene: TRBJ2-7; D gene: TRBD2; V gene: TRBV5-1; CDR3 DNA: TGCGCCAGCAGCTTGGAGACTAGCGGGAGTAGTTACGAGCAGTACTTC; CDR3 protein: CASSLETSGSSYEQYF
J gene: TRBJ2-3; D gene: .; V gene: TRBV30; CDR3 DNA: TGTGCCTGGAAAAGGGTCTTTGACCAGGTAGTTTTAGGTACGCAGTATTTT; CDR3 protein: CAWKRVFDQVVLGTQYF
J gene: TRBJ2-7; D gene: .; V gene: TRBV29-1; CDR3 DNA: TGCAGCGTCAAGGAGGACCTCTCCTACGAGCAGTACTTC; CDR3 protein: CSVKEDLSYEQYF
J gene: TRBJ2-7; D gene: .; V gene: TRBV7-9; CDR3 DNA: TGTGCCAGCAGACCCAAAGGAGGGGACGAGCAGTACTTC; CDR3 protein: CASRPKGGDEQYF
J gene: TRBJ2-1; D gene: TRBD1; V gene: TRBV11-2; CDR3 DNA: TGTGCCAGCAGCTCCCTAAATTTGGACAGGGACTCCTACAATGAGCAGTTCTTC; CDR3 protein: CASSSLNLDRDSYNEQFF
J gene: TRBJ1-1; D gene: .; V gene: TRBV15; CDR3 DNA: TGTGCCACCAGCAGATCGGGGGGATTTACTGAAGCTTTCTTT; CDR3 protein: CATSRSGGFTEAFF
J gene: TRBJ2-1; D gene: .; V gene: TRBV6-6; CDR3 DNA: TGTGCCAGCAGTTACGGGGGAACCTACAATGAGCAGTTCTTC; CDR3 protein: CASSYGGTYNEQFF
J gene: TRBJ2-7; D gene: .; V gene: TRBV7-6; CDR3 DNA: TGTGCCAGCAGCAGCGCGGACAGCTCCTACGAGCAGTACTTC; CDR3 protein: CASSSADSSYEQYF
J gene: TRBJ2-3; D gene: TRBD2; V gene: TRBV28; CDR3 DNA: TGTGCCAGCAGTTTACCCCTAGCGGGAGGGCCGGAGGATACGCAGTATTTT; CDR3 protein: CASSLPLAGGPEDTQYF
J gene: TRBJ2-3; D gene: .; V gene: TRBV10-3; CDR3 DNA: TGTGCCATCAGTGTTCACAATACAGATACGCAGTATTTT; CDR3 protein: CAISVHNTDTQYF
J gene: TRBJ2-7; D gene: .; V gene: TRBV2; CDR3 DNA: TGTGCCAGCAGGACAAGGCCTGAGGGCGACGAGCAGTACTTC; CDR3 protein: CASRTRPEGDEQYF
J gene: TRBJ1-1; D gene: .; V gene: TRBV10-3; CDR3 DNA: TGTGCCATCAGTGAGTCGATGGGGACTGAAGCTTTCTTT; CDR3 protein: CAISESMGTEAFF